This T cell receptor beta chain appears in the sequencing data of a study of T cell responses to AZD1222 COVID-19 vaccine. On this clone: The antigen remains undetermined.

Clones were sequenced by immunoSEQ multiplex PCR, and TCRdb holds only the in-frame ones, with some missing. The sample consists of about 120,000 clones, about 86% of them appearing once. Study-level results: A mostly white British donor set with more females was recruited, and clonal diversity was possibly underestimated. Repertoire samples came only from after the peak T cell response.

V lost 6 bases and J 1 base, leaving 12 bases between the germline ends. The CDR3 contains 14 residues. The germline V gene has CDR1 SEHNR and CDR2 FQNEAQ (reference sequence). The source was peripheral blood, collected on day 0 of AZD1222 vaccination. This rearrangement joins TRBV7-9 to TRBJ2-5, with D maybe TRBD2 (6 bases). The source of this sequence is an adult in good health. CDR3 region: CASRTSRLQETQYF. DNA for the CDR3: TGTGCCAGCAGAACTAGCCGGCTCCAAGAGACCCAGTACTTC.